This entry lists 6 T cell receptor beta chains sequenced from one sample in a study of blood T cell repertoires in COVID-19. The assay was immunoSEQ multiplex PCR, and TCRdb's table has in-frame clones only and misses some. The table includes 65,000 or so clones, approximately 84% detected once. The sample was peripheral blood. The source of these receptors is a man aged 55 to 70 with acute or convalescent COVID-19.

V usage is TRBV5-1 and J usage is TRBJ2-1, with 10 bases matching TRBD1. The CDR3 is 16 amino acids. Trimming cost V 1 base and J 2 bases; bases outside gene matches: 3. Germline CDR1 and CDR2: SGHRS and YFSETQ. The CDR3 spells CASSLRGQGTYNEQFF. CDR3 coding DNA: TGCGCCAGCAGCTTGAGGGGACAGGGGACCTACAATGAGCAGTTCTTC.

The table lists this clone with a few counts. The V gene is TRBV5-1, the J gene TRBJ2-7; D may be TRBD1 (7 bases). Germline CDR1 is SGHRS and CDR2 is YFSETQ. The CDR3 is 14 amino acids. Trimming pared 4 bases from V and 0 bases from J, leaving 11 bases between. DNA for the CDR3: TGCGCCAGCAGCGCGGGACAGAGCTCCTACGAGCAGTACTTC. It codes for CASSAGQSSYEQYF.

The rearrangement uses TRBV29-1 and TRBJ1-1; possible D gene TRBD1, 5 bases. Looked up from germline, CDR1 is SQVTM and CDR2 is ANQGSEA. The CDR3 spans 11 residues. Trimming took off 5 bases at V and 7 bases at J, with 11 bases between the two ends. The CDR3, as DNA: TGCAGCGTTTGGGGGGGAATTGAAGCTTTCTTT. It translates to CSVWGGIEAFF.

The CDR3 DNA is TGTGCCAGCTCACCGGACACAAACGAGCAGTACTTC. This sequence encodes CASSPDTNEQYF. The genes are TRBV18 and TRBJ2-7, with D perhaps matching TRBD1 (5 bases). V was clipped by 3 bases and J by 5 bases, with 8 bases between them. Per the germline V gene, CDR1 is KGHSH and CDR2 is LQKENI. The CDR3 loop spans 12 amino acids.

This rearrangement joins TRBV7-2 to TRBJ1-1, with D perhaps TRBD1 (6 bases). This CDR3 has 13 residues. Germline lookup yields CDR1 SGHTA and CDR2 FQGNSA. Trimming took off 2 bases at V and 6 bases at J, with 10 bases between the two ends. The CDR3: CASSLWGRAEAFF. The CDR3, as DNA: TGTGCCAGCAGCTTATGGGGGCGGGCTGAAGCTTTCTTT.

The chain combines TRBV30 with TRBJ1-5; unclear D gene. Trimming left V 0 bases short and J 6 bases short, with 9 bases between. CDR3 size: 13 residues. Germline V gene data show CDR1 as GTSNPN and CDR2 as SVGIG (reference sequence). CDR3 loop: CAWSVGGPQPQHF. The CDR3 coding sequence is TGTGCCTGGAGTGTAGGAGGGCCTCAGCCCCAGCATTTT.